One and the same sample provided the 7 T cell receptor beta chains below, sequenced in a study of cytomegalovirus exposure and HLA in healthy donors (TCRdb year 2017). Preparation of the library involved the immunoSEQ multiplex PCR assay. This immuneACCESS table, as held by TCRdb, lists in-frame sequences with V and J called but not all clones. Of the missing ones, under half trace to an unresolved V gene in checked studies; the others have no known cause. This sample is represented by about 110,000 clones; around 89% of them were singletons. The top ten hold 1.4% to 1.5% of the sample. Specimen: PBMCs. All receptors come from a woman between 25 and 40 years old in good health and CMV-seropositive.

The J gene is TRBJ2-5, the V gene TRBV9; 11 bases line up with TRBD2. Trimming removed 2 bases from V and 5 bases from J; junction bases left unmatched: 8. The CDR3 consists of 16 residues. Looked up from germline, CDR1 is SGDLS and CDR2 is YYNGEE. Here the CDR3 DNA reads TGTGCCAGCAGCGTTACACTAGCGGGGGATAGGGAGACCCAGTACTTC. It specifies CASSVTLAGDRETQYF.

This clone was counted between two and nine times. CDR3 region: CASSLAAADNEQFF. CDR3 coding DNA: TGTGCCAGCAGCTTAGCGGCGGCGGACAATGAGCAGTTCTTC. The chain employs TRBV7-8 and TRBJ2-1, with D unresolved. Trimming left V 0 bases short and J 5 bases short, with 8 bases between. This CDR3 contains 14 residues. Germline assignment: CDR1 SGHVS and CDR2 FQNEAQ.

The chain couples TRBV28 to TRBJ2-7; 7 bases agree with TRBD1. Germline V gene lookup returns CDR1 MDHEN and CDR2 SYDVKM. V dropped 5 bases and J dropped 3; count of bases not matched to a gene: 7. CDR3 size: 14 residues. CDR3 sequence (DNA): TGTGCCAGCAGTATCCTGACAGGGTTCTACGAGCAGTACTTC. Residues: CASSILTGFYEQYF.

The chain links TRBV2 to TRBJ2-3; D gene uncertain. With 4 bases removed from V and 6 bases from J, the gap between germline ends came to 8 bases. This CDR3 has 12 residues. Germline CDR1 SNHLY, CDR2 FYNNEI. The CDR3 loop is CASSGQIDTQYF. The CDR3 DNA follows: TGTGCCAGCAGTGGGCAGATCGATACGCAGTATTTT.

The J gene is TRBJ2-2, the V gene TRBV7-9, with 10 bases that match TRBD2. The V gene end was trimmed by 8 bases and the J gene end by 4 bases; junction bases not matched to a gene: 7. From germline, CDR1 is SEHNR and CDR2 FQNEAQ (reference sequence). The CDR3 has 15 residues. CDR3 in amino acids: CASASGGALTGELFF. CDR3 in DNA: TGTGCCAGCGCAAGCGGGGGGGCCCTCACCGGGGAGCTGTTTTTT.

The genes are TRBV6-1 and TRBJ2-2, with 8 bases identical to TRBD1. CDR3 length: 15 residues. With 10 bases clipped from V and 1 base from J, the junction kept 8 bases outside the gene matches. Germline V gives CDR1 MNHNS, CDR2 SASEGT. CDR3 protein: CATTTGGWNTGELFF. The CDR3 bases are TGTGCCACCACCACAGGGGGATGGAACACCGGGGAGCTGTTTTTT.

CDR3 protein: CAWSSGSSYEQYF. CDR3 nucleotides: TGTGCCTGGAGTAGCGGGAGCTCCTACGAGCAGTACTTC. This chain uses TRBV30 with TRBJ2-7; 8 bases are a match to TRBD2. The length of the CDR3 is 13 residues. Germline V gene data show CDR1 as GTSNPN and CDR2 as SVGIG (reference sequence). The V gene end was trimmed by 2 bases and the J gene end by 0 bases; junction bases not matched to a gene: 0. The variable domain in full, with the rest retrieved from reference TRBV30 and TRBJ2-7, is SQTIHQWPATLVQPVGSPLSLECTVEGTSNPNLYWYRQAAGRGLQLLFYSVGIGQISSEVPQNLSASRPQDRQFILSSKKLLLSDSGFYLCAWSSGSSYEQYFGPGTRLTVT.